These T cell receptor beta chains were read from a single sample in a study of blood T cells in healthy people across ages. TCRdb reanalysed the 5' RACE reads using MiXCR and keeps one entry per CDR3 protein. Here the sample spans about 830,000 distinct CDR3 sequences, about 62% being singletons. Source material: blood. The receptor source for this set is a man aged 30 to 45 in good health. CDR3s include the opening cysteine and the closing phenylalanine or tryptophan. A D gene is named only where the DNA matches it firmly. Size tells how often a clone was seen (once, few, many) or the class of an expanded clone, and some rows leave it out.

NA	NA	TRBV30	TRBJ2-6	TGTGCCTGGAGTGTACCGGGGGGGGCCAACGTCCTGACTTTC	CAWSVPGGANVLTF
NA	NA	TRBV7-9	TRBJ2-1	TGTGCCAGCAGCAAAAGGGATTTGAGGCTAGTTGGCTACAATGAGCAGTTCTTC	CASSKRDLRLVGYNEQFF
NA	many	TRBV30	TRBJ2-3	TGTGCCTTTAACCGGGGAGTTGGAGATACGCAGTATTTT	CAFNRGVGDTQYF
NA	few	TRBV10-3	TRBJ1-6	TGTGCCATCAGTGAGTCAGAGCCAGATTCACCCCTCCACTTT	CAISESEPDSPLHF
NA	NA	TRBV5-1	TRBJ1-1	TGCGCCAGCAGCTTGGGGGCCCCTCTAAGGACTGAAGCTTTCTTT	CASSLGAPLRTEAFF
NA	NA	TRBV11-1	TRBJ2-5	TGTGCCAGCAGCTACAATCCCCTAGAGACCCAGTACTTC	CASSYNPLETQYF
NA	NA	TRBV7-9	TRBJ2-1	TGTGCCAGCACCCTTACAGCTAATGAGCAGTTCTTC	CASTLTANEQFF
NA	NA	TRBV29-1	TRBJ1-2	TGCAGCGTTTTAGGGGACTCTTGGATGGGTGGCTACACCTTC	CSVLGDSWMGGYTF
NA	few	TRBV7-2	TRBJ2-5	TGTGCCAGCAGCCCGAGGTTGAATGAGCAGTACTTC	CASSPRLNEQYF
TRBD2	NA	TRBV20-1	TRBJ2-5	TGCAGTGCTCACAGCGGGGGGGTTGAGACCCAGTACTTC	CSAHSGGVETQYF
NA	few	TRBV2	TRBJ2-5	TGTGCCAGCAGAACCCAACGATGGGATCAAGAGACCCAGTACTTC	CASRTQRWDQETQYF
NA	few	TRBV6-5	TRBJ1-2	TGTGCCAGCAGTCAAACTAACTATGGCTACACCTTC	CASSQTNYGYTF
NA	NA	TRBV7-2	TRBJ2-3	TGTGCCAGCATCACCAGAGCGGGTAGCACAGATACGCAGTATTTT	CASITRAGSTDTQYF
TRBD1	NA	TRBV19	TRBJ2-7	TGTGCCAGCTCCTCGGGGGGACAGGGATATGAGCAGTACTTC	CASSSGGQGYEQYF
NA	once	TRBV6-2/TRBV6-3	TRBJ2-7	TGTGCCAGCCGAGACAACCTCTACGAGCAGTACTTC	CASRDNLYEQYF
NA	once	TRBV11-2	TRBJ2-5	TGTGCCAGCAGCTTATTCCGCGGGCTCCAAGAGACCCAGTACTTC	CASSLFRGLQETQYF
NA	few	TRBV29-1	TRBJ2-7	TGCAGCGTTGAAGCGGAATACTACGAGCAGTACTTC	CSVEAEYYEQYF
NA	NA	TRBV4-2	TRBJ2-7	TGTGCCAGCAGCCAAAAGGGTGGCGTTACCAACTACGAGCAGTACTTC	CASSQKGGVTNYEQYF
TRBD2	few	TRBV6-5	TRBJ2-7	TGTGCCAGCAGTTACAGCTCTTCTAGCGGGGCCGAGCAGTACTTC	CASSYSSSSGAEQYF
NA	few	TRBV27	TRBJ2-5	TGTGCCAGCAGTTTATCGTCGTTTCAGACCCAGTACTTC	CASSLSSFQTQYF
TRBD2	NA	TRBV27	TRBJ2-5	TGTGCCAGCAGTTTAATCACTAGCGGGGGTGTGGAGACCCAGTACTTC	CASSLITSGGVETQYF
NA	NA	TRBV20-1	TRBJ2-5	TGCAGTGCTAGACGGCAGGGAGGTACCCAAGAGACCCAGTACTTC	CSARRQGGTQETQYF
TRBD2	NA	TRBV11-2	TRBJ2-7	TGTGCCAGCAGCTTCAGCGGGGCCTACAAGCAGTACTTC	CASSFSGAYKQYF
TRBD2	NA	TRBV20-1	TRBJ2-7	TGCAGTGCTAGAGATTGGTCTAGCGGGGGAAACTACGAGCAGTACTTC	CSARDWSSGGNYEQYF
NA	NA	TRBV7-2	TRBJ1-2	TGTGCCAGCAGCCCCACGGCTGGGCCCTATGGCTACACCTTC	CASSPTAGPYGYTF
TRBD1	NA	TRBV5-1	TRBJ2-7	TGCGTCAGCAGTTCGACAGGGGGAGGCGAGCAGTACTTC	CVSSSTGGGEQYF
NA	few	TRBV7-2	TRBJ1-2	TGTGCCAGCAGCTTAGCGGTAGGGCAGACCTCCTATGGCTACACCTTC	CASSLAVGQTSYGYTF
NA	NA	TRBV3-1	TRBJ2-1	TGTGCCAGCGGGGGCTTTGAGCAGTTCTTC	CASGGFEQFF
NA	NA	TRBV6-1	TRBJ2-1	TGTGCCATTAGGGGACTCCGGTTAGCTCACGATGAGCAGTTCTTC	CAIRGLRLAHDEQFF